Listed below are T cell receptor beta chains from one sample, sequenced in a study of blood T cells in healthy people across ages. TCRdb called the 5' RACE reads again in MiXCR, with one record for every CDR3 protein. The data hold just over 800,000 distinct CDR3 sequences, with 55% to 65% observed a single time. What was sequenced was blood. These receptors all stem from a man younger than 45 in good health. The CDR3 runs from the conserved cysteine through the conserved F or W. D genes are given only for firm matches.

v_gene: TRBV4-3
j_gene: TRBJ2-6
d_gene: NA
len: 18
CDR3aa: CASSQEEGLLSGANVLTF

v_gene: TRBV29-1
j_gene: TRBJ2-1
d_gene: NA
len: 13
CDR3aa: CSVGGGGHNEQFF

v_gene: TRBV12-3/TRBV12-4
j_gene: TRBJ1-6
d_gene: NA
len: 13
CDR3aa: CASTLQGDSPLHF

v_gene: TRBV7-2
j_gene: TRBJ2-2
d_gene: NA
len: 14
CDR3aa: CASCQSNTVGELFF

v_gene: TRBV7-6
j_gene: TRBJ2-1
d_gene: NA
len: 14
CDR3aa: CASSALQGTNEQFF

v_gene: TRBV13
j_gene: TRBJ2-1
d_gene: NA
len: 15
CDR3aa: CASSLDRGADNEQFF

v_gene: TRBV29-1
j_gene: TRBJ1-1
d_gene: NA
len: 11
CDR3aa: CSLRVNTEAFF

v_gene: TRBV9
j_gene: TRBJ2-7
d_gene: TRBD2
len: 13
CDR3aa: CASSAEGTREQYF

v_gene: TRBV6-4
j_gene: TRBJ2-1
d_gene: TRBD2
len: 16
CDR3aa: CASSELGLADYNGQFF

v_gene: TRBV25-1
j_gene: TRBJ1-1
d_gene: TRBD1
len: 14
CDR3aa: CASSGQGANTEAFF

v_gene: TRBV6-5
j_gene: TRBJ2-5
d_gene: NA
len: 14
CDR3aa: CASSYSNQAETQYF

v_gene: TRBV6-1
j_gene: TRBJ2-1
d_gene: NA
len: 14
CDR3aa: CASSRMSSYNEQFF

v_gene: TRBV29-1
j_gene: TRBJ2-7
d_gene: NA
len: 15
CDR3aa: CSVEGNRDGTYEQYF